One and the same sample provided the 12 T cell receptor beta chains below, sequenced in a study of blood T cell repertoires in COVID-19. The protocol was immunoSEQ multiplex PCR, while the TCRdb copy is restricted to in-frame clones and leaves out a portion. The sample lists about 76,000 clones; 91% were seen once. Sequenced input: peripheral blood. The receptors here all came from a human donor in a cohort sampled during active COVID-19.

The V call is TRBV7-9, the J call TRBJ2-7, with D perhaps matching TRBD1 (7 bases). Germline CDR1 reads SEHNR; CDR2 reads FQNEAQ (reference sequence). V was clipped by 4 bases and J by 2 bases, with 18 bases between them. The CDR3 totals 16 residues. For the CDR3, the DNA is TGTGCCAGCAGCTATTCTCACAGGGGACTGACCTACGAGCAGTACTTC. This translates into CASSYSHRGLTYEQYF.

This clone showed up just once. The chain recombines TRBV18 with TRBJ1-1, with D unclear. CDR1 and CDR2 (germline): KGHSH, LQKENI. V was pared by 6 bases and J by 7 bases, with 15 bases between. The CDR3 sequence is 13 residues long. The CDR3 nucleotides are TGTGCCAGCTCCCCAAGTAGATCGGGTGAAGCTTTCTTT. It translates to CASSPSRSGEAFF. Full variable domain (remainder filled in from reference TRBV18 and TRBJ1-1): NAGVMQNPRHLVRRRGQEARLRCSPMKGHSHVYWYRQLPEEGLKFMVYLQKENIIDESGMPKERFSAEFPKEGPSILRIQQVVRGDSAAYFCASSPSRSGEAFFGQGTRLTVV.

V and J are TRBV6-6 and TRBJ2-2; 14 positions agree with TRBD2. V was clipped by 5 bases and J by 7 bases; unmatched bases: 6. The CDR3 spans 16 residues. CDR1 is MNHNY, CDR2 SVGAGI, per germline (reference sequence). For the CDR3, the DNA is TGTGCCAGCAGTCCGACTAGCGGGGGGGCCGGCGGGGAGCTGTTTTTT. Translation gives CASSPTSGGAGGELFF.

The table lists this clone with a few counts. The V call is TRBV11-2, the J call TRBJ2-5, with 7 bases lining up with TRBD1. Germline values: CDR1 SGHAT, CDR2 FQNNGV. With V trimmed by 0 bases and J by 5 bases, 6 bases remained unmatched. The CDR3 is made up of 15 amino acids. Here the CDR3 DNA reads TGTGCCAGCAGCTTAGATCACAGGGGATCGGAGACCCAGTACTTC. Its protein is CASSLDHRGSETQYF.

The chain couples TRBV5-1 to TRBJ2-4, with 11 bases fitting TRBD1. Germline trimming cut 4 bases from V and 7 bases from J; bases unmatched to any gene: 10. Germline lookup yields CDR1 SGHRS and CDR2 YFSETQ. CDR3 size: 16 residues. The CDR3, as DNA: TGCGCCAGCAGCGACGGGCCGGGACAGGGGGACAACATTCAGTACTTC. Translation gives CASSDGPGQGDNIQYF.

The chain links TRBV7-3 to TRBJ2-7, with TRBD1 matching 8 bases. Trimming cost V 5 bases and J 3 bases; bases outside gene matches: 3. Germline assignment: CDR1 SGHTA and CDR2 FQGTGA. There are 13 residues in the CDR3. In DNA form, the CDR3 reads TGTGCCAGCAGCGTAGGACAGGGCTACGAGCAGTACTTC. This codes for CASSVGQGYEQYF.

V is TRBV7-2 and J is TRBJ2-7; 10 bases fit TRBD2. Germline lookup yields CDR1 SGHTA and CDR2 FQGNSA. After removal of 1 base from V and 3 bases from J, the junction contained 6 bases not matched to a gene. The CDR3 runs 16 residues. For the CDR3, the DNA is TGTGCCAGCAGCTTAGGGGGTAGCGGGGGGAACTACGAGCAGTACTTC. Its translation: CASSLGGSGGNYEQYF. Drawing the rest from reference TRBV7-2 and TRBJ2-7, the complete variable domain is GAGVSQSPSNKVTEKGKDVELRCDPISGHTALYWYRQSLGQGLEFLIYFQGNSAPDKSGLPSDRFSAERTGGSVSTLTIQRTQQEDSAVYLCASSLGGSGGNYEQYFGPGTRLTVT.

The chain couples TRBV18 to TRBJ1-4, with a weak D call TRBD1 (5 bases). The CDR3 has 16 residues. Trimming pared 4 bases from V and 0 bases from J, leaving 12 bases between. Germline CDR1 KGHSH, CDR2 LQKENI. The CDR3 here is CASSLDRFATNEKLFF. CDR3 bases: TGTGCCAGCTCACTAGACAGATTTGCAACTAATGAAAAACTGTTTTTT.

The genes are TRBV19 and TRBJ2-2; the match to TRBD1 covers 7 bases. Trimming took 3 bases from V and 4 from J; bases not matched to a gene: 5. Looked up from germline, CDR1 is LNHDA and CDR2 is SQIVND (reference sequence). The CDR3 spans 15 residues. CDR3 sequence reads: CASSIRQGRTGELFF. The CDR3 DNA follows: TGTGCCAGTAGTATCCGACAGGGCCGCACCGGGGAGCTGTTTTTT.

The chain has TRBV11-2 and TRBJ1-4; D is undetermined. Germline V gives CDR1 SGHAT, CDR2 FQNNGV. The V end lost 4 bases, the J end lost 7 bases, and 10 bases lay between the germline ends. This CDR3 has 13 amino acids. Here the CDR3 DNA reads TGTGCCAGCAGCTCGGGGAAGGGTGAAAAACTGTTTTTT. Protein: CASSSGKGEKLFF.

Here the CDR3 DNA reads TGTGCCAGCAGCCAGACAGGGCAGCCCCAGCATTTT. Translated: CASSQTGQPQHF. The chain is built from TRBV11-2 and TRBJ1-5; TRBD1 matches 7 bases. This CDR3 spans 12 amino acids. The junction had 2 bases not matched to a gene; V was cut back by 5 bases and J by 7 bases. The V gene's germline CDR1 is SGHAT and CDR2 FQNNGV.

CDR3 region: CASSLGLAGGSETQYF. The CDR3, as DNA: TGTGCCAGTAGTCTCGGACTAGCGGGGGGTTCAGAGACCCAGTACTTC. The V and J genes are TRBV19 and TRBJ2-5; TRBD2 aligns across 14 bases. This CDR3 region has 16 residues. Germline CDR1 LNHDA, CDR2 SQIVND (reference sequence). J was trimmed by 4 bases and V by 5 bases; bases with no gene match: 6.